Listed below are T cell receptor beta chains from one sample, sequenced in a study of T-cell reconstitution after alpha-beta-depleted transplantation in children. A single record per CDR3 protein comes from TCRdb applying MiXCR to the PCR reads. The sample carries 350,000 to 400,000 distinct CDR3 sequences, roughly 20% recorded once. The sequencing used PBMCs from the stem cell graft donor, collected from the stem cell graft. The receptors were sampled from a human donor who donated a stem cell graft to a child with acute myeloid leukemia. The CDR3 runs from the conserved cysteine through the conserved F or W. Fields, in order: D gene, clone size, V gene, J gene, CDR3 DNA, CDR3 protein. The D gene is left open where the match is weak. Clone sizes are given selectively: once, few, many, or a class where the clone is expanded.

>-|many|TRBV6-2/TRBV6-3|TRBJ2-1
TGTGCCAGCAGTTACACACCTTGGAGGTCCTACAATGAGCAGTTCTTC
CASSYTPWRSYNEQFF
>-|few|TRBV5-6|TRBJ2-1
TGTGCCAGCAGCCGAGGGCTAGCTACCTACAATGAGCAGTTCTTC
CASSRGLATYNEQFF
>TRBD1|-|TRBV20-1|TRBJ2-7
TGCAGTGCCGGCTTACGGGACAGGCGAAACGAGCAGTACTTC
CSAGLRDRRNEQYF
>TRBD2|few|TRBV5-1|TRBJ2-3
TGCGCCAGCAGGGAGCTAGCGGGAAGGACAGATACGCAGTATTTT
CASRELAGRTDTQYF
>-|-|TRBV25-1|TRBJ2-6
TGTGCCAGCAGTGAACAGGCTGCTGGGGCCAACGTCCTGACTTTC
CASSEQAAGANVLTF
>-|-|TRBV7-6|TRBJ2-4
TGTGCCAGCAGCTCCCCTCCCGGAACCGGGATTCAGTACTTC
CASSSPPGTGIQYF
>TRBD1|few|TRBV7-8|TRBJ2-5
TGTGCCAGCAGCCTACCCCTGGACAGGGTAGAAGAGACCCAGTACTTC
CASSLPLDRVEETQYF
>TRBD2|many|TRBV4-3|TRBJ2-1
TGCGCCAGCAGCCAAGTGGGACTAGCGGGAGGCAATGAGCAGTTCTTC
CASSQVGLAGGNEQFF
>-|many|TRBV27|TRBJ2-1
TGTGCCAGCAGTTCCAGAGAACACAATGAGCAGTTCTTC
CASSSREHNEQFF
>-|few|TRBV28|TRBJ2-5
TGTGCCAGCAGTCTATATCTGGCGGGATGGGGAACAGAGACCCAGTACTTC
CASSLYLAGWGTETQYF
>-|-|TRBV5-4|TRBJ2-3
TGTGCCAGCTTTGATATCGGCACAGATACGCAGTATTTT
CASFDIGTDTQYF
>-|few|TRBV11-3|TRBJ2-1
TGTGCCAGCAGCTTCGGACGGTTCGAGGGGGATGAGCAGTTCTTC
CASSFGRFEGDEQFF
>-|-|TRBV4-2|TRBJ2-7
TGTGCCAGCAGCCGCAGCTATTACTACGAGCAGTACTTC
CASSRSYYYEQYF
>-|-|TRBV12-3/TRBV12-4|TRBJ2-2
TGTGCCAGCAGTTTAGTCCTAACCATCACCGGGGAGCTGTTTTTT
CASSLVLTITGELFF
>-|many|TRBV6-6|TRBJ1-3
TGTGCCAGCAGTTACGATGGTAACACCATATATTTT
CASSYDGNTIYF
>TRBD2|-|TRBV6-7|TRBJ2-7
TGTGCCAGCAGTTACAGGACGGGCTCCGGGACTAGCGGGAGTTTGGAGCAGTACTTC
CASSYRTGSGTSGSLEQYF
>TRBD1|many|TRBV12-3/TRBV12-4|TRBJ1-1
TGTGCCAGCAGTCCGAGGACAGGGGGTATTAGAACTGAAGCTTTCTTT
CASSPRTGGIRTEAFF
>-|-|TRBV9|TRBJ2-5
TGTGCCAGCAGCGTAGGAGTTGGGGAGACCCAGTACTTC
CASSVGVGETQYF
>-|-|TRBV3-1|TRBJ1-5
TGTGCCAGCAGCCAGGGGGGCGGCAATCAGCCCCAGCATTTT
CASSQGGGNQPQHF
>TRBD1|many|TRBV7-9|TRBJ2-2
TGTGCCAGCAGACCGACAGGGGCGAACACCGGGGAGCTGTTTTTT
CASRPTGANTGELFF
>TRBD1|few|TRBV7-9|TRBJ2-3
TGTGCCAGCAGCTCCCGACAGGGACGGACAGATACGCAGTATTTT
CASSSRQGRTDTQYF
>TRBD2|-|TRBV10-2|TRBJ2-1
TGCGCCAGCAGTGAGGGCGGGAGTGGTAACAATGAGCAGTTCTTC
CASSEGGSGNNEQFF
>-|-|TRBV24-1|TRBJ1-5
TGTGCCACCAGTGATGGTATTCAGCCCCAGCATTTT
CATSDGIQPQHF
>TRBD1|-|TRBV24-1|TRBJ1-2
TGTGCCACCAGTGGTTTTCAGGGGGATGGCTATGGCTACACCTTC
CATSGFQGDGYGYTF
>-|once|TRBV2|TRBJ2-3
TGTGCCAGCACCCCCGGCACAGATACGCAGTATTTT
CASTPGTDTQYF
>TRBD2|few|TRBV2|TRBJ2-1
TGTGCCAGCAGTGAGGGGGGGGGTAGTTACAATGAGCAGTTCTTC
CASSEGGGSYNEQFF
>-|-|TRBV3-1|TRBJ2-6
TGTGCCAGCAGCCAAGCCTATACTGGGGCCAACGTCCTGACTTTC
CASSQAYTGANVLTF
>TRBD2|-|TRBV20-1|TRBJ2-1
TGCAGTGCTAGAGATGGAATTTATGGCACTAGCGGGAGCTATGAGCAGTTCTTC
CSARDGIYGTSGSYEQFF
>TRBD2|-|TRBV5-1|TRBJ2-3
TGCGCCAGCAGCTTGGGCCTAGCGGGAGGGGATACGCAGTATTTT
CASSLGLAGGDTQYF
>TRBD2|few|TRBV15|TRBJ2-1
TGTGCCACCAGCCCCCGGACGACGGGGAGGGTCGATGAGCAGTTCTTC
CATSPRTTGRVDEQFF
>-|-|TRBV12-3/TRBV12-4|TRBJ1-2
TGTGCCAGCAGTTCCCGATTTTGGCCCGAAAGCTATGGCTACACCTTC
CASSSRFWPESYGYTF
>TRBD1|once|TRBV7-9|TRBJ2-3
TGTGCCAGCAGCTTAAAGGGGGCCCACCCCACAGATACGCAGTATTTT
CASSLKGAHPTDTQYF
>-|-|TRBV11-2|TRBJ2-1
TGTGCCAGCAGCTTAGCCTCGGAGCAGTTCTTC
CASSLASEQFF
>-|many|TRBV27|TRBJ1-1
TGTGCCAGCAGTTTGGGTACAGGAATGAACACTGAAGCTTTCTTT
CASSLGTGMNTEAFF
>-|-|TRBV12-3/TRBV12-4|TRBJ2-4
TGTGCCAGCAGTTCTCGTCTGATAAACATTCAGTACTTC
CASSSRLINIQYF
>TRBD1|few|TRBV5-1|TRBJ1-6
TGCGCCAGCAGCCTGGGGGACAGTGGTAATTCACCCCTCCACTTT
CASSLGDSGNSPLHF
>TRBD2|few|TRBV4-1|TRBJ2-1
TGCGCCAGCAGCCACCCAAGCGGGAGCATGAACAATGAGCAGTTCTTC
CASSHPSGSMNNEQFF
>TRBD2|many|TRBV12-3/TRBV12-4|TRBJ2-3
TGTGCCAGCGGAGCGGGATATAGCACAGATACGCAGTATTTT
CASGAGYSTDTQYF
>-|few|TRBV12-3/TRBV12-4|TRBJ2-5
TGTGCCAGCAGTTCCCTCGGGACCCCCGGGGTTGAGACCCAGTACTTC
CASSSLGTPGVETQYF
>-|few|TRBV12-3/TRBV12-4|TRBJ2-7
TGTGCCAGCAGCGGACAGGGAGGGCCCGAGCAGTACTTC
CASSGQGGPEQYF
>TRBD1|-|TRBV6-1|TRBJ1-2
TGTGCCAGCACCCCGGGACAGGGGGCTGGATCTAACTATGGCTACACCTTC
CASTPGQGAGSNYGYTF
>-|few|TRBV7-3|TRBJ2-3
TGTGCCAGCAGCTTAGGAGCAGAGAAAGATACGCAGTATTTT
CASSLGAEKDTQYF
>TRBD2|many|TRBV20-1|TRBJ2-1
TGCAGTCTAGAGACTAGCGCCTCCTACAATGAGCAGTTCTTC
CSLETSASYNEQFF
>-|-|TRBV5-1|TRBJ2-7
TGCGCCAGCAGCTTGGGTGGGGGAGCCTCCTACGAGCAGTACTTC
CASSLGGGASYEQYF
>TRBD2|once|TRBV25-1|TRBJ2-1
TGTGCCAGCAGTGAAGGCCTAGCGGGACGTTACAATGAGCAGTTCTTC
CASSEGLAGRYNEQFF
>-|-|TRBV15|TRBJ2-7
TGTGCCACCAGCAGGGGGACGGGGAGAGGCGAGCAGTACTTC
CATSRGTGRGEQYF
>TRBD2|many|TRBV15|TRBJ2-1
TGTGCCACCAGGGATAATTCCGGGACTAGCGGGAGAGGCTTAGGAAATGAGCAGTTCTTC
CATRDNSGTSGRGLGNEQFF
>TRBD1|-|TRBV7-2|TRBJ1-4
TGTGCCAGCAGCCCCTGGGACAGGGGGCGTGAAAAACTGTTTTTT
CASSPWDRGREKLFF
>-|-|TRBV20-1|TRBJ1-2
TGCAGTGCTCCCGAGGTTAAGACGGCTAACTATGGCTACACCTTC
CSAPEVKTANYGYTF
>TRBD1|-|TRBV2|TRBJ1-1
TGTGCCAGCAGGGGGGACAGACAGAACACTGAAGCTTTCTTT
CASRGDRQNTEAFF
>TRBD1|-|TRBV10-2|TRBJ2-7
TGCGCCAGCAGCGCCGGGACAGGGGGCGACAGGCAGTACTTC
CASSAGTGGDRQYF
>-|-|TRBV20-1|TRBJ2-5
TGCAGTGCGAGAAACAGACAAGAGACCCAGTACTTC
CSARNRQETQYF
>TRBD2|many|TRBV20-1|TRBJ2-3
TGCAGTGCTAGATCCTCTAGCGGGAGGGAGCCTTACACAGATACGCAGTATTTT
CSARSSSGREPYTDTQYF
>-|-|TRBV12-3/TRBV12-4|TRBJ1-6
TGTGCCAGCAGTTTCTCAGACCCCTATAATTCACCCCTCCACTTT
CASSFSDPYNSPLHF
>-|few|TRBV5-1|TRBJ1-5
TGCGCCAGCAGGCTCGGGGGAAGTAGCAATCAGCCCCAGCATTTT
CASRLGGSSNQPQHF
>-|-|TRBV10-3|TRBJ2-3
TGTGCCATCACCGGCGGAGGGAGCACAGATACGCAGTATTTT
CAITGGGSTDTQYF
>-|many|TRBV29-1|TRBJ1-1
TGCAGCGTTGGATTAGTTGTGAACACTGAAGCTTTCTTT
CSVGLVVNTEAFF
>-|-|TRBV28|TRBJ2-7
TGTGCCAGCAGTTTAGGGGGATTAGCGGCCCCCTACGAGCAGTACTTC
CASSLGGLAAPYEQYF
>-|many|TRBV6-5|TRBJ2-5
TGTGCCAGCAGTTACCGGCGCAGGGAGGAGACCCAGTACTTC
CASSYRRREETQYF